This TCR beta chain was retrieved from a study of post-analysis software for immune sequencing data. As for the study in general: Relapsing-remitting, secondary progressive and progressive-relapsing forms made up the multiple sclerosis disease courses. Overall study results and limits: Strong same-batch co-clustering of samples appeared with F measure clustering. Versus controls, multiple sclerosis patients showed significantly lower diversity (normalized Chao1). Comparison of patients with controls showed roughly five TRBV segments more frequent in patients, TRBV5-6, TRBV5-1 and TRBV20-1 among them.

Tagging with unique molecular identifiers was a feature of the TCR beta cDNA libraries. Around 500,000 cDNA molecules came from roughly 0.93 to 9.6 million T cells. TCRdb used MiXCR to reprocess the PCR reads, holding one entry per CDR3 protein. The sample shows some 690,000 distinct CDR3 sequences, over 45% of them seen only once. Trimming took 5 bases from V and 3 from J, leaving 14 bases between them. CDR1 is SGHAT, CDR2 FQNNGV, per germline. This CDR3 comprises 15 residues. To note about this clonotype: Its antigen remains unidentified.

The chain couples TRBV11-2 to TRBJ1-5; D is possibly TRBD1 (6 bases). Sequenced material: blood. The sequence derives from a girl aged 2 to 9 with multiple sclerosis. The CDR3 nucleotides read TGTGCCAGCAGCGAGGACAGCTTTTCCAATCAGCCCCAGCATTTT. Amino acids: CASSEDSFSNQPQHF.